This TCR beta chain was found in a study of beta chain features in type 1 diabetes. This clone has a handful of counts. The antigen is undetermined. The entirety of the isolated RNA underwent reverse transcription, so expressed TCRB transcripts were sequenced. Repertoires were generated with immunoSEQ multiplex PCR, while TCRdb's copy carries only in-frame clones and drops some. The repertoire holds more than 250,000 clones, with just over 20% as singletons. All of the sorted populations showed purity greater than 95%. The CDR3 has 14 residues. Germline V gene data show CDR1 as SEHNR and CDR2 as FQNEAQ (reference sequence). V dropped 7 bases and J dropped 5; count of bases not matched to a gene: 9. Findings and limits, study-wide: TCRB CDR3 length was moderately but significantly reduced in all four CD4+ subsets of Type 1 diabetes patients. Researchers reported that naive, central memory and Treg TCRB repertoires appeared more similar in patients than in healthy donors. Whatever favoring of shorter templates PCR might show would apply equally to patients and controls.

Sequenced input: naive CD4+ T cells from blood. The clonotype comes from a woman aged 40 to 55 with type 1 diabetes. The V and J genes are TRBV7-9 and TRBJ2-7; 9 bases line up with TRBD1. The CDR3 is CASTRTGVINEQYF. Here the CDR3 DNA reads TGTGCCAGCACCCGGACAGGGGTCATCAACGAGCAGTACTTC.